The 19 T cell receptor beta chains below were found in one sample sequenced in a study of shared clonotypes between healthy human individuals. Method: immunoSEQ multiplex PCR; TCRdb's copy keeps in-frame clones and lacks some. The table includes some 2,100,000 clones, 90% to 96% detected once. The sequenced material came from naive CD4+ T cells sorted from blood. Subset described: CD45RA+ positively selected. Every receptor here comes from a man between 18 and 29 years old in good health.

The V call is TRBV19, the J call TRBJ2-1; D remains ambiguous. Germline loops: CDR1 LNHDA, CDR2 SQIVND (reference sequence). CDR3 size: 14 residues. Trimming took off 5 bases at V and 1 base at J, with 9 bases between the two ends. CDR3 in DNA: TGTGCCAGTAGTGAGTGGGTATCCTACAATGAGCAGTTCTTC. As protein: CASSEWVSYNEQFF.

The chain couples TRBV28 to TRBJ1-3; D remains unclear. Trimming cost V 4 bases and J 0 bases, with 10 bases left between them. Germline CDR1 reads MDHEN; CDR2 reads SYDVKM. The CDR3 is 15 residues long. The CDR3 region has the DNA TGTGCCAGCAGTTCACGCCCCTACTCTGGAAACACCATATATTTT. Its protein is CASSSRPYSGNTIYF.

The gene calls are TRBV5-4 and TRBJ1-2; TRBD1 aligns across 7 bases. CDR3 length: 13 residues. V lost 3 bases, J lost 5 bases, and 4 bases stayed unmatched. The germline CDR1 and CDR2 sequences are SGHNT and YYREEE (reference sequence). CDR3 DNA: TGTGCCAGCAGCTCTGGGACAGTATATGGCTACACCTTC. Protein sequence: CASSSGTVYGYTF.

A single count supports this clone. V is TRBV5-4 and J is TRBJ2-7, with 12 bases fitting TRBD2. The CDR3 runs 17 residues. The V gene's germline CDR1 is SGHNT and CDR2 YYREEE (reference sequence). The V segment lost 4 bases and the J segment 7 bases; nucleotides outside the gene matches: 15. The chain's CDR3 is CASSPETLAGGRREQYF. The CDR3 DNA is TGTGCCAGCAGCCCAGAAACCCTAGCGGGGGGGCGTCGGGAGCAGTACTTC.

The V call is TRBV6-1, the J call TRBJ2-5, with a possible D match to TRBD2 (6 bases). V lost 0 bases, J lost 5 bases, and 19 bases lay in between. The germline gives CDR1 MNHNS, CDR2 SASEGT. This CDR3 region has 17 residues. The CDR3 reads CASSEAPTGGTRETQYF. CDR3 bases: TGTGCCAGCAGTGAAGCCCCTACGGGCGGGACCCGGGAGACCCAGTACTTC.

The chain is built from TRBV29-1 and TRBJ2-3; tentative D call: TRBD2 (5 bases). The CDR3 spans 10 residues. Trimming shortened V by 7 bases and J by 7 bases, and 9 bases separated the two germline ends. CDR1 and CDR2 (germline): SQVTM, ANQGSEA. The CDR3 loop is CSGTRNTQYF. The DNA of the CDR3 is TGCAGCGGCACTAGGAATACGCAGTATTTT.

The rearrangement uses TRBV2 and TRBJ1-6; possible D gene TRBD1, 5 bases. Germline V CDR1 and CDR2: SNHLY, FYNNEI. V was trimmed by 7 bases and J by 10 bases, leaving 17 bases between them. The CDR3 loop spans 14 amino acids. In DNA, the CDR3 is TGTGCCAGCACCGACGGTCAGGGAAGGTCACCCCTCCACTTT. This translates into CASTDGQGRSPLHF.

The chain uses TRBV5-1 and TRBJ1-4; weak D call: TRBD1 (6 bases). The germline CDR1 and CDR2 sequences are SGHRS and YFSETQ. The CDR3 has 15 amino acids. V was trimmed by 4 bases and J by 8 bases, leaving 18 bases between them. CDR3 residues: CASSDLQGLEEKLFF. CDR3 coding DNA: TGCGCCAGCAGCGATTTACAGGGCTTGGAGGAAAAACTGTTTTTT.

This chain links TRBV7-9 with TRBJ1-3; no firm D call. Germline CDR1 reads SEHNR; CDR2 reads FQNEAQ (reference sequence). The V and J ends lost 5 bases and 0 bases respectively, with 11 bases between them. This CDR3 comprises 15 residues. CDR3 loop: CASSDGETSGNTIYF. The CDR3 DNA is TGTGCCAGCAGCGATGGTGAGACCTCTGGAAACACCATATATTTT.

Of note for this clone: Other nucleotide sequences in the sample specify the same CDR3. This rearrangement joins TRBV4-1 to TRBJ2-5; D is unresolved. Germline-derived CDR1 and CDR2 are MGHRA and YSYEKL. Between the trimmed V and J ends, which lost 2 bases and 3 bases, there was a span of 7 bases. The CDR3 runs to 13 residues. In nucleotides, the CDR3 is TGCGCCAGCAGCCAATGGGGTAAAGAGACCCAGTACTTC. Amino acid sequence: CASSQWGKETQYF.

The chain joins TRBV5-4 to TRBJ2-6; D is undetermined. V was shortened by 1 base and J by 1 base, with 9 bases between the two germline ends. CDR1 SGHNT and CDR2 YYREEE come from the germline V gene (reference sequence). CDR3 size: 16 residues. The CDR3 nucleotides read TGTGCCAGCAGCTTGCTCGGACGATCTGGGGCCAACGTCCTGACTTTC. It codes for CASSLLGRSGANVLTF.

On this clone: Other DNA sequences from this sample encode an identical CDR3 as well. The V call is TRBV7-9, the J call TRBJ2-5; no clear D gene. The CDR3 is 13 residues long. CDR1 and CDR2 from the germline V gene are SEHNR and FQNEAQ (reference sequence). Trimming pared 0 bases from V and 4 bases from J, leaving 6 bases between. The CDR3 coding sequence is TGTGCCAGCAGCTTAGCTGGCGTAGAGACCCAGTACTTC. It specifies CASSLAGVETQYF. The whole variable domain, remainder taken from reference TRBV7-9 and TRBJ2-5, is DTGVSQNPRHKITKRGQNVTFRCDPISEHNRLYWYRQTLGQGPEFLTYFQNEAQLEKSRLLSDRFSAERPKGSFSTLEIQRTEQGDSAMYLCASSLAGVETQYFGPGTRLLVL.

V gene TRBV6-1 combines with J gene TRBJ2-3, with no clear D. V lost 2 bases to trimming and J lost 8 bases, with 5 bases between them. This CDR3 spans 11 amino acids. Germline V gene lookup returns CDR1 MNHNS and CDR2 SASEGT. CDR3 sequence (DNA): TGTGCCAGCAGTGAAACTGGTACGCAGTATTTT. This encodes CASSETGTQYF.

CDR3 amino acids: CASRPGQGAIGELFF. CDR3 in DNA: TGTGCCAGCAGACCAGGACAGGGGGCGATCGGGGAGCTGTTTTTT. J is TRBJ2-2 and V is TRBV7-2, with 11 bases lining up with TRBD1. Per germline, CDR1 SGHTA and CDR2 FQGNSA. V shed 6 bases and J 7 bases; nucleotides not matched to a gene: 7. This CDR3 is built from 15 residues.

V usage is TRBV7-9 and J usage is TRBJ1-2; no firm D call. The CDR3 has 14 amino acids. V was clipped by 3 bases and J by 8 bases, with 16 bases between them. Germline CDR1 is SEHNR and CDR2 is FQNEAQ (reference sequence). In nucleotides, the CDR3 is TGTGCCAGCAGCTTGGATCCGGACCTACGGGGCTACACCTTC. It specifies CASSLDPDLRGYTF.

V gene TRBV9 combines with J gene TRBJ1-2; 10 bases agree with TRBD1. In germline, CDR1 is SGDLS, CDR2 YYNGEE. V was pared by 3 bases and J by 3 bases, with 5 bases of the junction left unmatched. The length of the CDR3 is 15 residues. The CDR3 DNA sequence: TGTGCCAGCAGCGCCGCGACAGGGGGCCACTATGGCTACACCTTC. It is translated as CASSAATGGHYGYTF.

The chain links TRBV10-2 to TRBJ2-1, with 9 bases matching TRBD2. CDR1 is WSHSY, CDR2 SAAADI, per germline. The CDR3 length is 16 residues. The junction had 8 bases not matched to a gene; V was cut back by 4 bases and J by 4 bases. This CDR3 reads CASSGVSGGTYNEQFF. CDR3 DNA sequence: TGCGCCAGCAGTGGGGTCAGCGGGGGGACATACAATGAGCAGTTCTTC.

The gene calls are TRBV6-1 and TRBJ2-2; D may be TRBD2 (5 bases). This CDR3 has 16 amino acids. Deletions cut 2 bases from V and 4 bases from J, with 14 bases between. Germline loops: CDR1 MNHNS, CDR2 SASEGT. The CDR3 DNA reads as TGTGCCAGCAGTGAAAGGAGGCCTTGGGGCACCGGGGAGCTGTTTTTT. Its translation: CASSERRPWGTGELFF.

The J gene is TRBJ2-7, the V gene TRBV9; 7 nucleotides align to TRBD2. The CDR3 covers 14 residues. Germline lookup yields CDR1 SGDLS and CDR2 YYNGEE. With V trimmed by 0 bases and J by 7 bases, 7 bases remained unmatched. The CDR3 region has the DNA TGTGCCAGCAGCGTAGGACCTAGGGAGGGGGAGCAGTACTTC. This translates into CASSVGPREGEQYF.